These 8 T cell receptor beta chains were sequenced from one sample in a study of tumor-infiltrating lymphocytes in primary liver carcinoma. Both RNA and DNA were isolated together from approximately 22-30 mg of bulk tissue that had not been sorted. TCR beta cDNA was reverse-transcribed from 500 ng of total RNA. The reaction used a constant-region primer and ProtoScript II reverse transcriptase. Amplification in three nested multiplex PCR rounds with slightly modified ARM-PCR gave rise to TCR beta libraries. Two initial PCR rounds of ten to eleven cycles each paired TRBV1-TRBV30 forward primers with a C-beta reverse primer. MiXCR, run by TCRdb on the multiplex PCR reads, gives a single entry per CDR3 protein. The profile shows more than 45,000 distinct CDR3 sequences, around 79% of them singletons. Sequenced: liver tumor tissue from sampling region 3. Noted subset: tumor region T3, left-lateral pole. The origin of the receptors is a man in his forties with primary liver carcinoma and hepatitis B virus infection.

This clonotype was found many times. This chain connects TRBV7-9 to TRBJ1-3, with D unresolved. The CDR3 covers 14 residues. Trimming removed 3 bases at V and 0 bases at J, with 6 bases between. The germline gives CDR1 SEHNR, CDR2 FQNEAQ (reference sequence). For the CDR3, the DNA is TGTGCCAGCAGCTTGGGGAGCTCTGGAAACACCATATATTTT. It encodes CASSLGSSGNTIYF.

Of note for this clonotype: At one boundary the junction diverges from the germline segment, which might be a read error. This chain links TRBV11-1 with TRBJ2-1; D is perhaps TRBD2 (6 bases). The CDR3 totals 16 residues. Germline V gives CDR1 SGHAT, CDR2 FQDESV (reference sequence). This chain's CDR3 is CASSSPRRGTNNGQFF. The CDR3 nucleotides read TGTGCCAGCAGCTCCCCCAGACGGGGGACCAACAATGGGCAGTTCTTC.

To note about this clonotype: One base away lies a much larger clone, so this may be a sequencing read error. The chain links TRBV15 to TRBJ2-7; D is unclear. The germline V gene encodes CDR1 LNHNV and CDR2 YYDKDF (reference sequence). The V gene lost 0 bases and the J gene lost 9 bases, with 21 bases spanning the gap. The CDR3 is 16 residues long. CDR3 coding DNA: TGTGCCACCAGCAGAGATCTTCGGTCCTACCGCGACGTGCAGTACTTC. It specifies CATSRDLRSYRDVQYF. Using reference TRBV15 and TRBJ2-7 for the parts outside the CDR3, the full variable domain is DAMVIQNPRYQVTQFGKPVTLSCSQTLNHNVMYWYQQKSSQAPKLLFHYYDKDFNNEADTPDNFQSRRPNTSFCFLDIRSPGLGDTAMYLCATSRDLRSYRDVQYFGPGTRLTVT.

In the case of this clonotype: The junction departs from germline at one end; a sequencing error may be responsible. This chain uses TRBV4-1 with TRBJ2-3, with a possible D match to TRBD1 (5 bases). The closer fit of TRBJ1-5 to the DNA end suggests the J call may be wrong. Germline CDR1 MGHRA, CDR2 YSYEKL. The CDR3 sequence is 16 residues long. CDR3 bases: TGCGCTAGCAGCCATGCCAAAATGTATGGGGCAGATACGCAGCATTTT. This gives the protein CASSHAKMYGADTQHF.

The rearrangement uses TRBV21-1 and TRBJ1-5; the table names TRBD1, a call not compared with the DNA. TRBV21-1 is a listed pseudogene. The CDR3 runs to 17 residues. CDR3 bases: TGTGCCAGCAGCAATTCTCTAGGGGGTTCGGCCAATCAGCCCCTGCATTTT. Residues: CASSNSLGGSANQPLHF.

This clonotype was observed once. The chain couples TRBV28 to TRBJ2-1; D ambiguous. CDR1 and CDR2 from the germline V gene are MDHEN and SYDVKM. This CDR3 spans 14 amino acids. V was shortened by 9 bases and J by 0 bases, with 12 bases between the two germline ends. The CDR3 protein is CASSIRNSYNEQFF. CDR3 coding DNA: TGTGCCAGTAGTATCAGAAACTCCTACAATGAGCAGTTCTTC.

Comments on this clonotype: The germline gene is not matched at one end of the junction; a read error may be the cause. The genes are TRBV4-1 and TRBJ2-1; 11 positions match TRBD2. Germline CDR1 is MGHRA and CDR2 is YSYEKL. This CDR3 spans 16 amino acids. The CDR3 is CAGSQSGTSGDNEQFF. The CDR3 DNA reads as TGCGCCGGCAGCCAATCTGGGACTAGCGGCGACAATGAGCAGTTCTTC.

In regard to this clonotype: One end of the junction does not line up with germline, which may come from a read error. The chain couples TRBV6-5 to TRBJ2-2; D tentatively fits TRBD1 or TRBD2 (5 bases each). The V gene's germline CDR1 is MNHEY and CDR2 SVGAGI. The CDR3 totals 14 residues. The CDR3 region has the DNA TGTGCCAGCAGTTCTACAGGAGGCACCTGGGAACTGTTTTTT. Translating gives CASSSTGGTWELFF.